This T cell receptor (beta chain) stems from a study of T cell responses to AZD1222 COVID-19 vaccine (dated by TCRdb to about 2021). Describing the broader study: AZD1222 recipients given second doses at about 4 weeks or at about 12 weeks were pooled, since spike-specific TCR depth and breadth were not found to differ between the two schedules. TCR sequencing covered more than 230 trial participants: 200 to 220 given two doses of AZD1222 and 26 given two doses of MenACWY control vaccine. Enrollment into the trials was organized by age into subgroups of 18-55, 56-69 and 70-plus years, and those subgroups contained about 160, 30 and 59 TCR-sequenced participants, respectively.

The germline V gene encodes CDR1 SGHRS and CDR2 YFSETQ. V is trimmed back by 0 bases and J by 4 bases, and the junction contains 7 bases that no gene match accounts for. From the cysteine up to the phenylalanine, the CDR3 has a length of 16 residues. Of all the DNA, just the CDR3 is kept, 48 bases in frame from base 1. A remark on this clone: The target of this receptor is not known. One base away there is no much larger clone; base qualities are not given.

The CDR3 regions of human TCRbeta chains were subjected to immunosequencing. Processing in the source paper ran as follows. TCRs in the repertoires were compared against a reference library of SARS-CoV-2-specific TCRs that had been generated with the MIRA antigen-specificity platform. Breadth was defined as the fraction of unique TCRs that were SARS-CoV-2-associated. Depth was defined as the fraction of total T cells that were SARS-CoV-2-associated. Using the MIRA data, each spike-specific TCR was assigned both to the spike region to which the TCR was reactive and to a CD4 or CD8 class. Log10-transformed breadth and depth values were compared by one-way ANOVA with Sidak's multiple comparisons tests. TCRdb re-hosts the immuneACCESS table, in-frame sequences only. Its copies lack some clones; in the studies checked, an unresolved V gene accounts for under half of them, and the cause for the rest is not known. V, J and clone size are those of that table, while D and trimming were read from the DNA. A total of more than 110,000 clones appear in this sample, roughly 90% of them only once. The ten largest clones capture around 5% of the sample.

Broad study findings and their caveats: In the small 56-69-year group, the increase in depth fell short of significance, most likely because of low power. Vaccine-associated CD4 TCRs spanned the whole spike protein, with dominant responses in regions 160-218 and 743-854. After two AZD1222 doses, spike-specific TCR breadth and depth were significantly higher than at day 0 and than in MenACWY recipients. Only a handful of AZD1222 recipients were SARS-CoV-2 seropositive at baseline, limiting conclusions about previously exposed vaccinees. Reportedly, close to half of the unique spike-specific TCRs recognized epitopes lying outside the regions that are mutated in the B.1.351 and B.1.1.7 variants. Participants were mostly white British, with more females than males. The authors suggested clonal diversity may have been underestimated. Because no samples from the day 14 peak response were available, repertoires could be characterized only after the peak T cell response.

The sample's time point label, decoded: baseline before first vaccination. Vaccinee samples were obtained from the UK trials COV001 and COV002, which included a single-blind randomized controlled phase 2/3 trial of AZD1222 (ChAdOx1 nCoV-19) in healthy adults. For TCRbeta chain sequencing, PBMC samples from trial participants were taken at day 0 and at day 28 after the second dose. The material sequenced was peripheral blood, taken on day 0 of AZD1222 vaccination. Rearrangement joined TRBV5-1 to TRBJ2-3, and 8 junction bases match TRBD2. The receptor was isolated from an adult in good health. The CDR3 corresponds to CASSLALAGDPDTQYF. The DNA reads TGCGCCAGCAGCTTGGCCCTAGCGGGCGACCCAGATACGCAGTATTTT.